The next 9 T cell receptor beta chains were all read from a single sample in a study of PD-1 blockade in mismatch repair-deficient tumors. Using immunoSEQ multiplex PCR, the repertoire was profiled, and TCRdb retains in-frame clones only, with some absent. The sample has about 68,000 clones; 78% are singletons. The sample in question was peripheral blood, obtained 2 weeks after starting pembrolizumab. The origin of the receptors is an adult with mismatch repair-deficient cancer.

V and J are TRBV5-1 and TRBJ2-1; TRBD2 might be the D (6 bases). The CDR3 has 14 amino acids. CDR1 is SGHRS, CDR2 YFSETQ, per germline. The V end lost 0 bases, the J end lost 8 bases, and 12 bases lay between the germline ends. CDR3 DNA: TGCGCCAGCAGCTTGGATACCGGGAGCGATGAGCAGTTCTTC. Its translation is CASSLDTGSDEQFF.

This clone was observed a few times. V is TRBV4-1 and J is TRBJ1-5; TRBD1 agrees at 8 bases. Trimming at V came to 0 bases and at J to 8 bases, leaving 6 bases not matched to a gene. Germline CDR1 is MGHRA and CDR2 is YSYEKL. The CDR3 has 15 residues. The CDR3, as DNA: TGCGCCAGCAGCCAAGATTCAACAGGGGGGGAGCCCCAGCATTTT. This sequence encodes CASSQDSTGGEPQHF.

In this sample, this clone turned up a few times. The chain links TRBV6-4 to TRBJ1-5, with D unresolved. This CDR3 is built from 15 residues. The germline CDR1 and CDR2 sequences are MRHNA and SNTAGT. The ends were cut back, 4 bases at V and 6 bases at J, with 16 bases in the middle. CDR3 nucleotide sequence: TGTGCCAGCAGTGGCCCTGCCCGACCCAGTCAGCCCCAGCATTTT. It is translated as CASSGPARPSQPQHF.

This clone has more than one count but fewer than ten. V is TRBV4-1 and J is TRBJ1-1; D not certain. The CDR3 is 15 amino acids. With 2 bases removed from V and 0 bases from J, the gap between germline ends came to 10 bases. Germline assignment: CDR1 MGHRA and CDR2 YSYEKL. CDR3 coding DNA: TGCGCCAGCAGCCAATCGGACGGCTTGAACACTGAAGCTTTCTTT. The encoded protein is CASSQSDGLNTEAFF.

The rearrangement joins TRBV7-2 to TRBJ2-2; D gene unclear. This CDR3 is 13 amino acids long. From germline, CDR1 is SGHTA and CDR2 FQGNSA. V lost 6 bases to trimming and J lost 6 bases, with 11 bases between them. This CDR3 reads CASRIVRPGELFF. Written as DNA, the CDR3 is TGTGCCAGCAGAATAGTGAGGCCCGGGGAGCTGTTTTTT.

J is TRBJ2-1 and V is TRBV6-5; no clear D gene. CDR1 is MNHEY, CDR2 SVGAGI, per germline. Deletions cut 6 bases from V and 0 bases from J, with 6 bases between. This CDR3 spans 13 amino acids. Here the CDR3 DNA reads TGTGCCAGCAGCGCGGACTCCTACAATGAGCAGTTCTTC. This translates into CASSADSYNEQFF.

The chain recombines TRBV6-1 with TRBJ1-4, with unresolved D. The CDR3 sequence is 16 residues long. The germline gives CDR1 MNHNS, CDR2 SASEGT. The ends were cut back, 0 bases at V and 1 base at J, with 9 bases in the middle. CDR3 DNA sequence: TGTGCCAGCAGTGAAGCGCGTCGGGTAACTAATGAAAAACTGTTTTTT. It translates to CASSEARRVTNEKLFF.

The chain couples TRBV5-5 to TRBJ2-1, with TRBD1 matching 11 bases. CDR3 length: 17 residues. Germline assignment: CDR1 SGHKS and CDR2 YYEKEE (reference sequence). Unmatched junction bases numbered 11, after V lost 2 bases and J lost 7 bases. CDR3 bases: TGTGCCAGCAGCTTAGAAGGTACGGGACAGGGGGTGAATGAGCAGTTCTTC. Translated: CASSLEGTGQGVNEQFF.

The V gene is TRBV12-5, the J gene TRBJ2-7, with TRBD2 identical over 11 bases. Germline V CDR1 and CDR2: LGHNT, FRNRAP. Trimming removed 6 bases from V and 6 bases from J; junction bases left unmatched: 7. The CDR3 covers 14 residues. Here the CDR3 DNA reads TGTGCTAGTGGCCGTAGCGGGAGGGCAGCCGAGCAGTACTTC. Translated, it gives CASGRSGRAAEQYF.